This T cell receptor beta chain was sequenced during a study of T cells expressing NK-cell markers. On the study more broadly: Sorted CD3+CD56-NKG2C+, CD3+CD56+NKG2C- and CD3+CD56+NKG2C+ T cells were the source of the TCR beta repertoires. HCMV seropositivity characterized seven of the eight sequenced donors, and seronegativity one. Study-level findings and limits: Evidence did not settle whether expanded NKG2C+ T cell clones targeted HCMV.

The CDR3 consists of 13 residues. The germline V gene has CDR1 KGHDR and CDR2 SFDVKD. A 5'RACE template switching approach incorporating UMIs was used to make TCR beta cDNA. From its re-call of the 5' RACE reads, TCRdb lists each CDR3 protein once, without DNA. In all, the sample yields some 140,000 distinct CDR3 sequences. Comment on this clonotype: Its target is not known.

This sequence originates from a woman between 50 and 59 years old in good health. The material sequenced was blood T cells: a sorted CD56 or NKG2C T cell subset, CD4+ or CD8+ T cells, or bulk PBMC T cells (not recorded which). V gene TRBV24-1 combines with J gene TRBJ2-1; the TCRdb call, TRBD2, lacks DNA for checking. This CDR3 reads CATSDLGTSEQFF.